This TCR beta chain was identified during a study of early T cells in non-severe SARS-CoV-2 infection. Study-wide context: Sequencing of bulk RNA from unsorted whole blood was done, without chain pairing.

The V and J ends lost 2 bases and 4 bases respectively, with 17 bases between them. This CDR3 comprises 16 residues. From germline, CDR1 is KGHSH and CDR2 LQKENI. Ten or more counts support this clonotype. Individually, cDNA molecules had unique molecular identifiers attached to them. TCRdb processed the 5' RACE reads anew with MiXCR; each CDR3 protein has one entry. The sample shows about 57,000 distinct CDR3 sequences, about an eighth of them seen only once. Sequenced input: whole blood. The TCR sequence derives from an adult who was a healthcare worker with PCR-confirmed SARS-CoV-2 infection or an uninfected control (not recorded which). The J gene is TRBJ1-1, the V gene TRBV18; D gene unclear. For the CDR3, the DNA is TGTGCCAGCTCACCAGCCGTTGCAGGAACCATCACTGAAGCTTTCTTT. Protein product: CASSPAVAGTITEAFF.